The present T cell receptor (beta chain) was sequenced within a study of response to subunit inactivated influenza vaccine. Study conclusions and caveats: Authors suggested few new T cells are recruited by each seasonal influenza vaccination.

The germline gives CDR1 LGHNA, CDR2 YSLEER. J was trimmed by 2 bases and V by 2 bases; bases with no gene match: 7. The CDR3 extends over 17 amino acids. This clonotype was counted many times. Its matching antigen is unknown. TCRdb re-derived calls from the RT-PCR reads in MiXCR, one entry per CDR3 protein. The data show 450,000 to 600,000 distinct CDR3 sequences, with approximately 6.9% seen just once and about 12% held by the top ten. The receptor comes from a man aged 45-69 years who received an inactivated influenza vaccine. The V gene is TRBV4-3, the J gene TRBJ2-3, with TRBD2 matching 10 bases. The specimen comprised PBMCs from blood, sampled less than 30 months after vaccination. CDR3 in amino acids: CASSQLTSGTITDTQYF. In DNA, the CDR3 is TGCGCCAGCAGCCAACTTACTAGCGGGACGATCACAGATACGCAGTATTTT.